Below, 18 T cell receptor beta chains from the same sample are listed, as sequenced in a study of T cells in Graves' hyperthyroidism and ophthalmopathy. From RNA transcripts, TCR beta CDR3 regions were amplified. The TCR CDR3 first-round RT-PCR relied on the HTBI primer set. Each CDR3 protein gets one entry after TCRdb re-called the multiplex PCR reads with MiXCR. The sample includes approximately 210,000 distinct CDR3 sequences, approximately 17% of them seen just once. The sequenced sample consisted of blood. The origin of the receptors is a man aged 50-60 years with Graves' hyperthyroidism.

This clonotype was seen only a few times. The rearrangement links TRBV5-4 to TRBJ2-2; perhaps TRBD1 as D (6 bases). The CDR3 loop spans 17 amino acids. Per germline, CDR1 SGHNT and CDR2 YYREEE (reference sequence). Trimming removed 6 bases at V and 1 base at J, with 19 bases between. This CDR3 is CASNSGHPLGNTGELFF. As DNA, the CDR3 is TGTGCCAGCAACTCGGGACACCCCCTAGGGAACACCGGGGAGCTGTTTTTT.

At least ten counts were recorded for this clonotype. CDR3 sequence: CASSGTGRSEAFF. DNA of the CDR3: TGTGCCAGCAGCGGGACAGGACGGTCTGAAGCTTTCTTT. V and J are TRBV11-2 and TRBJ1-1; 8 bases align to TRBD1. The CDR3 sequence is 13 residues long. In germline, CDR1 is SGHAT, CDR2 FQNNGV. V gave up 5 bases and J gave up 6 bases; unmatched junction bases: 5.

This clonotype was seen repeatedly, ten times or more. V and J are TRBV5-1 and TRBJ2-3; D might be TRBD1 (6 bases). The CDR3 covers 16 residues. CDR1 is SGHRS and CDR2 is YFSETQ in the germline V gene. Trimming took off 2 bases at V and 0 bases at J, with 13 bases between the two ends. The CDR3 DNA reads as TGCGCCAGCAGCTTTACCAGGACAGCTAGCACAGATACGCAGTATTTT. This encodes CASSFTRTASTDTQYF.

This chain joins TRBV9 and TRBJ2-2; 7 positions agree with TRBD2. The length of the CDR3 is 14 residues. Unmatched junction bases numbered 2, after V lost 0 bases and J lost 6 bases. The germline CDR1 and CDR2 sequences are SGDLS and YYNGEE. Here the CDR3 reads CASSVAGGSGELFF. The DNA of the CDR3 is TGTGCCAGCAGCGTAGCGGGGGGTTCCGGGGAGCTGTTTTTT.

The sample holds many counts of this clonotype. V and J are TRBV20-1 and TRBJ1-6; 9 nucleotides match TRBD1. The length of the CDR3 is 15 residues. Germline CDR1 and CDR2: DFQATT and SNEGSKA (reference sequence). The V gene end was trimmed by 4 bases and the J gene end by 9 bases; junction bases not matched to a gene: 10. CDR3 DNA: TGCAGTGCTAAGCTAAGGACAGGGGAGAGTTCACCCCTCCACTTT. Its translation: CSAKLRTGESSPLHF.

With respect to this clonotype: Germline is not matched at one junction end, which may reflect a read error. The chain is built from TRBV2 and TRBJ2-5; 11 positions match TRBD2. The CDR3 covers 15 residues. Per the germline V gene, CDR1 is SNHLY and CDR2 is FYNNEI. CDR3 residues: CASSEIAGGSEIQYF. The CDR3 nucleotides read TGTGCCAGCAGTGAAATAGCGGGAGGGTCAGAGATCCAGTACTTC.

There are a few counts of this clonotype. V and J are TRBV19 and TRBJ2-3; D is uncertain. This CDR3 spans 15 amino acids. Trimming removed 3 bases from V and 2 bases from J, with 12 bases in between. Germline V gene lookup returns CDR1 LNHDA and CDR2 SQIVND (reference sequence). The CDR3 protein is CASSMYPELTDTQYF. CDR3 coding DNA: TGTGCCAGTAGTATGTACCCGGAGCTCACAGATACGCAGTATTTT.

The chain carries TRBV20-1 and TRBJ1-5; no clear D gene. CDR1 and CDR2 from the germline V gene are DFQATT and SNEGSKA (reference sequence). This CDR3 spans 12 amino acids. Trimming stripped 0 bases from V and 4 bases from J, with 4 bases between. Here the CDR3 reads CSARDLNQPQHF. CDR3 DNA: TGCAGTGCTAGAGACCTTAATCAGCCCCAGCATTTT.

V gene TRBV27 combines with J gene TRBJ2-1; TRBD2 matches at 10 bases. Unmatched junction bases numbered 13, after V lost 1 base and J lost 1 base. Germline V gene lookup returns CDR1 MNHEY and CDR2 SMNVEV (reference sequence). This CDR3 has 20 residues. The CDR3 protein is CASSLLVHTSGVGSYNEQFF. In nucleotides, the CDR3 is TGTGCCAGCAGTTTATTAGTCCACACTAGCGGGGTGGGGTCCTACAATGAGCAGTTCTTC.

The J gene is TRBJ2-5, the V gene TRBV6-2 or TRBV6-3, with TRBD2 identical over 11 bases. The CDR3 length is 17 residues. Germline assignment: CDR1 MNHEY and CDR2 SVGEGT. J lost 4 bases, V lost 2 bases, and 9 bases had no gene match. In DNA, the CDR3 is TGTGCCAGCAGTTACGGTCAACTAGCGGGAGCCGGAGAGACCCAGTACTTC. Its translation is CASSYGQLAGAGETQYF.

This clonotype was counted ten times or more. The chain joins TRBV3-1 to TRBJ2-5, with D uncertain. Germline V gene data show CDR1 as LGHDT and CDR2 as YNNKEL (reference sequence). CDR3 length equals 14 residues. Trimming stripped 1 base from V and 6 bases from J, with 12 bases between. The CDR3 loop reads CASSQGRAVQTQYF. The DNA for the CDR3 is TGTGCCAGCAGCCAAGGTAGAGCAGTCCAGACCCAGTACTTC.

This clonotype came up many times. The chain joins TRBV19 to TRBJ2-1; possibly TRBD1 for D (6 bases). V was clipped by 4 bases and J by 2 bases, with 12 bases between them. This CDR3 is built from 15 residues. Germline CDR1 LNHDA, CDR2 SQIVND (reference sequence). In DNA, the CDR3 is TGTGCCAGTAGTAGGACAGATACACCCTACAATGAGCAGTTCTTC. It yields the protein CASSRTDTPYNEQFF.

This clonotype was counted at least ten times. The chain joins TRBV28 to TRBJ2-3; possible D gene TRBD2, 6 bases. The CDR3 has 16 amino acids. V was clipped by 5 bases and J by 5 bases, with 20 bases between them. The V gene's germline CDR1 is MDHEN and CDR2 SYDVKM. The CDR3 loop is CASSPEGQIMGDTQYF. The CDR3 DNA is TGTGCCAGCAGTCCGGAGGGCCAGATCATGGGAGATACGCAGTATTTT. The full variable domain, its missing parts supplied by reference TRBV28 and TRBJ2-3, is DVKVTQSSRYLVKRTGEKVFLECVQDMDHENMFWYRQDPGLGLRLIYFSYDVKMKEKGDIPEGYSVSREKKERFSLILESASTNQTSMYLCASSPEGQIMGDTQYFGPGTRLTVL.

This clonotype has ten or more counts. The chain recombines TRBV28 with TRBJ1-5; D is perhaps TRBD1 (6 bases). The germline gives CDR1 MDHEN, CDR2 SYDVKM. Trimming took off 5 bases at V and 5 bases at J, with 13 bases between the two ends. The CDR3 has 14 residues. The CDR3 coding sequence is TGTGCCAGCAGTACAACGGACAGCGATCAGCCCCAGCATTTT. This sequence encodes CASSTTDSDQPQHF.

This clonotype occurred many times. The chain links TRBV11-2 to TRBJ2-1; 7 bases are shared with TRBD2. This CDR3 spans 15 amino acids. Unmatched junction bases numbered 10, after V lost 5 bases and J lost 6 bases. The V gene's germline CDR1 is SGHAT and CDR2 FQNNGV. CDR3: CASSPGTTGPNEQFF. The CDR3 nucleotides are TGTGCCAGCAGCCCCGGGACTACCGGCCCCAATGAGCAGTTCTTC.

Ten or more counts support this clonotype. V gene TRBV6-2 or TRBV6-3 combines with J gene TRBJ2-5, with 10 bases identical to TRBD2. Germline assignment: CDR1 MNHEY and CDR2 SVGEGT. The V and J ends lost 6 bases and 5 bases, in that order; junction bases with no gene match: 9. The CDR3 covers 15 residues. This CDR3 is CASRSHRGLAETQYF. For the CDR3, the DNA is TGTGCCAGCAGATCGCACCGGGGACTAGCGGAGACCCAGTACTTC.

This clonotype was observed a few times. V and J are TRBV6-1 and TRBJ1-5, with no clear D. The V and J ends lost 6 bases and 4 bases respectively, with 19 bases between them. The V gene's germline CDR1 is MNHNS and CDR2 SASEGT. The CDR3 runs to 16 residues. CDR3 DNA: TGTGCCAGCAGAACAACCTTCGCAGATCGTAATCAGCCCCAGCATTTT. It encodes CASRTTFADRNQPQHF.

This clonotype was seen only a few times. The genes are TRBV20-1 and TRBJ2-3, with D perhaps TRBD2 (6 bases). The V gene's germline CDR1 is DFQATT and CDR2 SNEGSKA (reference sequence). V was clipped by 6 bases and J by 3 bases, with 19 bases between them. The CDR3 consists of 15 residues. The CDR3 is CSAIHTGEGTDTQYF. The DNA of the CDR3 is TGCAGTGCCATTCATACGGGAGAGGGGACAGATACGCAGTATTTT.